This TCR beta chain was sequenced for a study of blood T cell repertoires in COVID-19 (dated by TCRdb to the early 2020s). Study-level background: ImmuneRACE Cohort 3 recovered participants were defined by two consecutive negative NP/OP PCR tests, healthcare professional clearance, or symptom resolution. Where HLA class I and class II types were available, the types were taken from metadata supplied by the sample provider, not from assay-based typing. The collaborator samples originated in the United States, Italy and Spain and spanned the acute and convalescent phases of COVID-19. The sample metadata nearly always contained a de-identified subject ID, COVID-19 status, age in years and sex. The dataset comprised deeply sampled blood TCRbeta repertoires from subjects exposed to, actively infected with, or recovered from COVID-19. The repertoires were released in a freely available public database intended as a resource for research on the immune response to SARS-CoV-2. Samples were obtained from the ongoing ImmuneRACE study (first 160 participants) and from over 1,000 subjects provided by 6 global collaborators. The prospective study material was composed of cDNA or gDNA derived from T cells, B-cell-depleted T cells, or PBMCs.

CDR1 and CDR2 were assigned from the germline V gene as WSHSY and SAAADI. Relative to germline, V is missing 4 bases and J is missing 7 bases, with 11 bases of the junction outside any gene match. From the cysteine through the phenylalanine, the CDR3 covers 15 amino acids. Solely the CDR3 DNA is kept, with 45 bases framed from the first base. TCRbeta CDR3 regions were amplified from genomic DNA using the immunoSEQ Assay, a bias-controlled multiplex PCR. In the original analysis: The number of nucleated cells in each sample was estimated by amplification of reference gene primers within the assay. To quantify the absolute abundance of each unique TCRbeta CDR3 rearrangement, sequence reads were collapsed and filtered. For each sample, productive Simpson clonality was calculated by taking the square root of Simpson's diversity index across productive rearrangements. TCRdb stores this immuneACCESS table with in-frame sequences only. Part of the clones is absent; in the studies checked, under half of the shortfall reflects unresolved V genes, and no reason is known for the rest. For V, J and clone size, that table is used; D and trimming come from the DNA. The sample data list hundreds of thousands of clones, and around 90% of these were observed just once. Around 2% of the sample lies in the top ten.

Participants in the prospective study were aged roughly 18 to 100 years, lived in 20 to 25 United States geographic areas, and enrolled through a virtual design. Cohort assignment in the prospective study relied on participant-reported clinical history from a screening survey and a study questionnaire. Mobile phlebotomists in the prospective study collected whole blood, serum and a nasopharyngeal or oropharyngeal swab from every participant. Over an approximately two-month period, participants in the prospective study had the option of providing additional blood draws and questionnaires. Before DNA extraction, blood samples from the prospective study were shipped at room temperature or frozen. General study outcomes and caveats: The quantity of clinical and demographic metadata differed by source and by participant and was supplied without curation.

In the case of this clone: Its antigen has not been determined. Within one base of it there is no much larger clone, and no base qualities were kept.

The TCR comes from a woman in her sixties or seventies in a cohort exposed to, infected with or recovered from COVID-19 (not recorded which). This chain is built from TRBV10-2 and TRBJ1-2; 8 junctional bases match TRBD1. The sequenced sample consisted of PBMCs or T cells enriched from blood (not recorded which). CDR3 sequence: CASSGPQGARSGYTF. Here is the DNA: TGCGCCAGCAGTGGGCCGCAGGGGGCCCGGAGTGGCTACACCTTC.